The clone carrying this T cell receptor (beta chain) was recorded at least ten times. Its antigen is as yet unknown. Naive CD4+ cells had CD25+ Tregs removed. The CDR3 length is 11 residues. Germline assignment: CDR1 DFQATT and CDR2 SNEGSKA (reference sequence). Trimming took 3 bases from V and 8 from J, leaving 10 bases between them. MiXCR, run by TCRdb on the 5' RACE reads, gives a single entry per CDR3 protein. The sample shows tens of thousands of distinct CDR3 sequences, under 20% of them seen only once. Findings and limits, study-wide: Tumor memory CD4+ T cell TCR gene usage was found to cluster with blood and lymph node memory CD4+ cells and with lymph node naive CD4+ cells.

The sequence derives from a female donor with breast cancer. The V and J genes are TRBV20-1 and TRBJ1-2; D gene ambiguous. Input material: naive CD4+ T cells sorted from blood. Subset defined: naive CD4+ T cells, CD4+CD45RA+CD25-. The CDR3 nucleotides read TGCAGTGCTAGTGGAACCCTCGGCTACACCTTC. Translation gives CSASGTLGYTF.